This T cell receptor beta chain originates from a study of cytomegalovirus exposure and HLA in healthy donors. V lost 0 bases to trimming and J lost 6 bases, with 6 bases between them. The CDR3 is 12 residues long. Germline values: CDR1 GTSNPN, CDR2 SVGIG (reference sequence). As to this clone: Its target is unknown.

In the PCR, 60 Vbeta and 13 Jbeta primers were used. Some clones are missing from TCRdb's copy, which holds only in-frame ones; the method was immunoSEQ multiplex PCR. The sample yields about 130,000 clones, roughly 79% seen once. Study observations and caveats: Analysis was carried out at a later point, and it linked a missense DCLRE1C variant to TCR beta V- and J-gene trimming.

The sequencing input was PBMCs. The chain recombines TRBV30 with TRBJ2-1; no clear D gene. The sequence came from a woman aged 18-30 years in good health and CMV-seronegative. This CDR3 is CAWSVSSNEQFF. For the CDR3, the DNA is TGTGCCTGGAGTGTGTCTAGCAATGAGCAGTTCTTC.